This T cell receptor beta chain was captured in a study of ipilimumab plus nivolumab after autologous stem cell transplantation. Only in-frame clones appear in the TCRdb table, and some are missing; sequencing was by immunoSEQ multiplex PCR. This table holds tens of thousands of clones, roughly 84% found once. Germline V gene sequence: CDR1 LNHDA, CDR2 SQIVND (reference sequence). The CDR3 has 14 residues. Trimming took 6 bases from V and 7 from J, leaving 15 bases between them. Ipilimumab, 1 mg/kg, started 14 to 28 days after autologous transplant. The TCR was taken from a male donor with multiple myeloma. The rearrangement links TRBV19 to TRBJ1-4; unclear D gene. Here the sequenced sample was PBMCs, taken in a trial of ipilimumab plus nivolumab as post-transplant consolidation. The CDR3: CASRSDGSVEKLFF. CDR3 nucleotides: TGTGCCAGTAGAAGCGACGGATCTGTTGAAAAACTGTTTTTT.